This T cell receptor beta chain was profiled in a study of blood T cell repertoires in COVID-19. As for the study in general: COVID-19 samples collected from the United States, Italy and Spain covered acute and convalescent phases.

The length of the CDR3 is 17 residues. Germline V gene data show CDR1 as LNHDA and CDR2 as SQIVND (reference sequence). After removal of 4 bases from V and 0 bases from J, the junction contained 5 bases not matched to a gene. Per the original methods: Estimates of nucleated cell counts were drawn from the amplification of reference gene primers. The assay was immunoSEQ multiplex PCR, and TCRdb's table has in-frame clones only and misses some. The V and J calls and the clone size are those of that table, but D and trimming were determined from the DNA. Of roughly 430,000 clones listed, roughly 88% are singletons. The cohort comprised adults aged about 18 to 100 years residing in 20 to 25 US areas. Assignment of participants to cohorts was predicated upon participant-reported clinical history.

This chain joins TRBV19 and TRBJ1-3; 11 positions match TRBD1. The sequenced sample was PBMCs or T cells enriched from blood (not recorded which). This sequence was found in a woman aged 40 to 49 with acute COVID-19. The CDR3 is CASSTSGTGGSGNTIYF. The CDR3 region has the DNA TGTGCCAGTAGTACCTCCGGGACAGGGGGCTCTGGAAACACCATATATTTT.